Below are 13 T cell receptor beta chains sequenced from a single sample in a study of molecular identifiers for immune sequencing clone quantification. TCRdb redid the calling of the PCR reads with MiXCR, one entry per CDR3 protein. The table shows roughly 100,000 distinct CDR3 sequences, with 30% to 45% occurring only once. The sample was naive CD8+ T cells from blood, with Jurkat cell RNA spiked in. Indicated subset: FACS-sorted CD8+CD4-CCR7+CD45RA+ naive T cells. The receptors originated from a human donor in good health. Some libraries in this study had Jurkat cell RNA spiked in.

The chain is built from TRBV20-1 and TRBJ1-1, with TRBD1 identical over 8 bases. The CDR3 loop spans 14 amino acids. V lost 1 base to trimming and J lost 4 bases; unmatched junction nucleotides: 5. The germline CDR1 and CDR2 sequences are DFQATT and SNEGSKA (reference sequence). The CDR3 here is CSARVSGGFTEAFF. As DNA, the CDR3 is TGCAGTGCTAGAGTGTCAGGGGGCTTCACTGAAGCTTTCTTT.

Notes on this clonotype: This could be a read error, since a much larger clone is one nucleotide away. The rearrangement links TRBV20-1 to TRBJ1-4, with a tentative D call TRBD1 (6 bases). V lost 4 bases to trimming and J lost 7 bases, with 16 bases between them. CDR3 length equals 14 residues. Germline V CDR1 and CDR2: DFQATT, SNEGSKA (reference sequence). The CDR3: CSATGEGPGEKLFF. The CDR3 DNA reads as TGCAGTGCTACAGGGGAAGGACCAGGTGAAAAACTGTTTTTT.

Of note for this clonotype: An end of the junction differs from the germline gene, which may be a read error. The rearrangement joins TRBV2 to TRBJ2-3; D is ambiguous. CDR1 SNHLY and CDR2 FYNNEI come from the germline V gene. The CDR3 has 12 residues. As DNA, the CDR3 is TGTGCCAGCAGTGAAGGTCCAGATACGCTGTATTTT. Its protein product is CASSEGPDTLYF.

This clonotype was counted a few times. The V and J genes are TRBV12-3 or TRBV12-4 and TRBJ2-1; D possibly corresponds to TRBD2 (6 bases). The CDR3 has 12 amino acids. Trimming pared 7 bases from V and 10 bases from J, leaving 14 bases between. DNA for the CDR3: TGTGCCAGCACCTACACCGGGAGCGAGCAGTTCTTC. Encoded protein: CASTYTGSEQFF.

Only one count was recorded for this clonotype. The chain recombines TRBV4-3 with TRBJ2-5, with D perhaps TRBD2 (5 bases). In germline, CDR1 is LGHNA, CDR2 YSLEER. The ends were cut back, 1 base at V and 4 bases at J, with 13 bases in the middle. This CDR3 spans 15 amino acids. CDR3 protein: CASSQGEPAGETQYF. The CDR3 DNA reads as TGCGCCAGCAGCCAAGGGGAGCCAGCAGGAGAGACCCAGTACTTC.

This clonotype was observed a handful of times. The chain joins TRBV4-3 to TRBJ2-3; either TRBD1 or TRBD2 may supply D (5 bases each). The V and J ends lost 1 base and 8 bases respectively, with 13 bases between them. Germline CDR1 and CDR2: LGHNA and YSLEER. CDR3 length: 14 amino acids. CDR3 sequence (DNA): TGCGCCAGCAGCCAAGTCGGGGTGGGGGTTACGCAGTATTTT. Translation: CASSQVGVGVTQYF.

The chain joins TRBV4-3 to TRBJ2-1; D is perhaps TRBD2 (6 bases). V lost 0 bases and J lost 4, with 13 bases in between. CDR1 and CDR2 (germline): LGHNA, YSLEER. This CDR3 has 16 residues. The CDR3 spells CASSQEGLARYNEQFF. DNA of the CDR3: TGCGCCAGCAGCCAAGAAGGGCTAGCGAGATACAATGAGCAGTTCTTC.

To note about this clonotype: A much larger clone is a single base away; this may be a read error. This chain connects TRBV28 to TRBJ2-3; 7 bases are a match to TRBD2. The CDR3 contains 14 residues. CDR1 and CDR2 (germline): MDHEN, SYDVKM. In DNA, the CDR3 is TGTACCAGCAGCCGCCGGGACTATGGAGATACGCAGTATTTT. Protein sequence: CTSSRRDYGDTQYF.

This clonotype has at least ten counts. This CDR3 reads CASSLAPGHTYEQYF. CDR3 DNA: TGTGCCAGCAGCTTGGCCCCGGGACATACCTACGAGCAGTACTTC. The rearrangement joins TRBV5-6 to TRBJ2-7; D is possibly TRBD1 (6 bases). V lost 0 bases to trimming and J lost 2 bases, with 12 bases between them. Germline CDR1 SGHDT, CDR2 YYEEEE. CDR3 size: 15 residues.

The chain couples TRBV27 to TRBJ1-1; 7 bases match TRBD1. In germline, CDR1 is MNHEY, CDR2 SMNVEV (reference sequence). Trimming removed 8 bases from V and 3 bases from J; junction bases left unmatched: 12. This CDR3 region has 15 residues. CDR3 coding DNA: TGTGCCAGCGGAATTCCGGGACAGAGGGACACTGAAGCTTTCTTT. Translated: CASGIPGQRDTEAFF.

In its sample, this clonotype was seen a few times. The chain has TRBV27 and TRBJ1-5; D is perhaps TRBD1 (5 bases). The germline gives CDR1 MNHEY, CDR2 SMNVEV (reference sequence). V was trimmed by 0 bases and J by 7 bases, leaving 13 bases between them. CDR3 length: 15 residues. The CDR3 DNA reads TGTGCCAGCAGTTTATCCTCAGGGTTCGGGCAGCCCCAGCATTTT. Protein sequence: CASSLSSGFGQPQHF.

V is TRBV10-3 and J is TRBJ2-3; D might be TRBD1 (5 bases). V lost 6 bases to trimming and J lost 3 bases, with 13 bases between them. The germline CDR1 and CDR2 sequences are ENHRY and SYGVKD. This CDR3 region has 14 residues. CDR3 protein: CAISQGFSTDTQYF. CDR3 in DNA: TGTGCCATCAGCCAGGGATTTTCGACAGATACGCAGTATTTT.

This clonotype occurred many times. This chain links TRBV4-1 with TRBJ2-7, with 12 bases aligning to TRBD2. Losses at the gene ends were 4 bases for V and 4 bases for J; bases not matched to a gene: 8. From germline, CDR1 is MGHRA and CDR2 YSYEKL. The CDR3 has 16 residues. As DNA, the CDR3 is TGCGCCAGCAGCCCAAGCCCTAGCGGGAGGGGTTACGAGCAGTACTTC. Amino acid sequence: CASSPSPSGRGYEQYF.